This T cell receptor (beta chain) was sequenced for a study of siplizumab effects on memory and regulatory T cells. Remarks on this clone: Antigen specificity is unknown.

General observations from the study: Unstimulated subsets accounted for the mapping of only a minor share of the clones that were alloreactive.

Produced via immunoSEQ multiplex PCR; TCRdb's table is partial and in-frame only. The sample consists of 50,000 to 55,000 clones, 93% of them appearing once. Germline V gene lookup returns CDR1 MDHEN and CDR2 SYDVKM. The CDR3 loop spans 13 amino acids. The trim removed 8 bases at V and 6 bases at J, leaving 6 bases unmatched. The J gene is TRBJ2-1, the V gene TRBV28, with TRBD2 matching over 8 bases. The receptor comes from a human donor in good health. What was sequenced was CD8+ T cells sorted from blood. Written as DNA, the CDR3 is TGTGCCAGCCTCATGGCGGGAGGCAATGAGCAGTTCTTC. This sequence encodes CASLMAGGNEQFF.